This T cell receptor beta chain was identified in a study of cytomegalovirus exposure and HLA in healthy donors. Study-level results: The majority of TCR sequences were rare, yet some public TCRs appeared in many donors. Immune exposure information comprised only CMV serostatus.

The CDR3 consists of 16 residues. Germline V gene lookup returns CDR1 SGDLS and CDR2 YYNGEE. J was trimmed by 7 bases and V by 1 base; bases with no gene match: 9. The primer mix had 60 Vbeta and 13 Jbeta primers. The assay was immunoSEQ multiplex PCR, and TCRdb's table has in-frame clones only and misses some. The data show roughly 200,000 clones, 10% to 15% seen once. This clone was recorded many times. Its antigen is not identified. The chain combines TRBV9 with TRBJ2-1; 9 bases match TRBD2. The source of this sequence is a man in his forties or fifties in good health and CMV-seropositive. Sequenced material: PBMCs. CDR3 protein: CASSVTLTSGWNEQFF. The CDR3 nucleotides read TGTGCCAGCAGCGTAACGTTAACTAGCGGGTGGAATGAGCAGTTCTTC.